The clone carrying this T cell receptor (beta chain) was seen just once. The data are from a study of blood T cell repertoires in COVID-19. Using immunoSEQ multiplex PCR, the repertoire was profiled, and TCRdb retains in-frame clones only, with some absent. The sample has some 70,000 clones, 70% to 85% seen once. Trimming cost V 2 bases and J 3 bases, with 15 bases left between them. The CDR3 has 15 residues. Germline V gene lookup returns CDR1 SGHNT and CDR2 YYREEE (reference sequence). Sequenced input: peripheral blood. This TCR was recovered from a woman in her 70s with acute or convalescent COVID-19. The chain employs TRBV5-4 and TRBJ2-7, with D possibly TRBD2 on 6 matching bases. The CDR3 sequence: CASSFGGKTNYEQYF. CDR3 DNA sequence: TGTGCCAGCAGCTTTGGGGGGAAAACAAACTACGAGCAGTACTTC.